The 10 T cell receptor beta chains presented below share a single source sample, sequenced in a study of PD-1 blockade in classical Hodgkin lymphoma. The repertoire was sequenced with immunoSEQ multiplex PCR; TCRdb's copy has only in-frame clones and lacks some. The sample records 20,000 to 25,000 clones, around 80% being singletons. Patients all relapsed after autologous stem cell transplantation, and there was variation in brentuximab vedotin exposure. The source was peripheral blood mononuclear cells (PBMCs), collected before the second cycle of nivolumab. The receptors here all came from a human donor with classical Hodgkin lymphoma.

The chain employs TRBV5-6 and TRBJ2-3, with D perhaps matching TRBD1 or TRBD2 (5 bases each). Looked up from germline, CDR1 is SGHDT and CDR2 is YYEEEE. The CDR3 contains 12 residues. V was pared by 1 base and J by 9 bases, with 9 bases between. The CDR3 DNA reads TGTGCCAGCAGCTTGCGAGGGGCAACGCAGTATTTT. Protein: CASSLRGATQYF.

The J gene is TRBJ1-5, the V gene TRBV6-5; D is ambiguous. The V end lost 5 bases, the J end lost 0 bases, and 5 bases lay between the germline ends. There are 13 residues in the CDR3. The germline V gene has CDR1 MNHEY and CDR2 SVGAGI. Here the CDR3 reads CASSVYSNQPQHF. CDR3 DNA: TGTGCCAGCAGTGTATATAGCAATCAGCCCCAGCATTTT.

The sample holds a few counts of this clone. The chain recombines TRBV25-1 with TRBJ1-6, with D possibly matching TRBD1 (5 bases). V was trimmed by 5 bases and J by 14 bases, leaving 22 bases between them. This CDR3 spans 15 amino acids. The V gene's germline CDR1 is MGHDK and CDR2 SYGVNS. CDR3 nucleotide sequence: TGTGCCAGCAGTCTGAATACCCCATCGGGAGGGGCCCTCCACTTT. Translated, it gives CASSLNTPSGGALHF.

This clone came up once. The chain is built from TRBV29-1 and TRBJ2-7; no firm D call. CDR3 length equals 17 residues. Between the trimmed V and J ends, which lost 2 bases and 0 bases, there was a span of 20 bases. The V gene's germline CDR1 is SQVTM and CDR2 ANQGSEA. As DNA, the CDR3 is TGCAGCGTTGAAATATATGAGACGGCCCAAAGCTCCTACGAGCAGTACTTC. This gives the protein CSVEIYETAQSSYEQYF.

A few counts support this clone. The chain couples TRBV9 to TRBJ2-3; 8 bases fit TRBD2. This CDR3 is 14 amino acids long. The V gene end was trimmed by 4 bases and the J gene end by 4 bases; junction bases not matched to a gene: 5. The germline CDR1 and CDR2 sequences are SGDLS and YYNGEE. CDR3 sequence reads: CASSPSGSPDTQYF. The CDR3 nucleotides read TGTGCCAGCAGCCCAAGCGGGAGTCCAGATACGCAGTATTTT.

The chain is built from TRBV4-1 and TRBJ2-7, with 8 bases fitting TRBD2. Germline-derived CDR1 and CDR2 are MGHRA and YSYEKL. This CDR3 is 14 amino acids long. Trimming cost V 0 bases and J 3 bases; bases outside gene matches: 1. CDR3 DNA sequence: TGCGCCAGCAGCCAAGAGGGACTAGACTACGAGCAGTACTTC. Amino acid sequence: CASSQEGLDYEQYF.

The gene calls are TRBV6-1 and TRBJ2-5; the D call may be TRBD1 or TRBD2 (5 bases each). Trimming cost V 1 base and J 1 base, with 10 bases left between them. This CDR3 is built from 15 residues. Germline V gene data show CDR1 as MNHNS and CDR2 as SASEGT. CDR3 coding DNA: TGTGCCAGCAGTGAAGTGAATGGGGGCCAAGAGACCCAGTACTTC. This gives the protein CASSEVNGGQETQYF.

V gene TRBV30 combines with J gene TRBJ1-5; 7 positions agree with TRBD1. CDR3 length equals 13 residues. Unmatched junction bases numbered 2, after V lost 2 bases and J lost 4 bases. Germline V gene data show CDR1 as GTSNPN and CDR2 as SVGIG (reference sequence). The CDR3 DNA follows: TGTGCCTGGAGTACGGGACAGAATCAGCCCCAGCATTTT. Amino acid sequence: CAWSTGQNQPQHF.

The rearrangement uses TRBV7-9 and TRBJ1-5, with D perhaps matching TRBD1 (5 bases). V was trimmed by 1 base and J by 4 bases, leaving 11 bases between them. CDR1 is SEHNR, CDR2 FQNEAQ, per germline (reference sequence). The CDR3 runs 15 residues. The CDR3 DNA follows: TGTGCCAGCAGCTTAGGAGAGGGGATGAATCAGCCCCAGCATTTT. Translated: CASSLGEGMNQPQHF.

In this sample, this clone turned up once. The chain recombines TRBV7-3 with TRBJ2-1; the D gene could be TRBD1 or TRBD2 (5 bases each). This CDR3 is built from 16 residues. V lost 2 bases and J lost 7, with 18 bases in between. Germline V gene sequence: CDR1 SGHTA, CDR2 FQGTGA. CDR3 nucleotide sequence: TGTGCCAGCAGCTTATTCGGCCGGGGCGGTGAGAATGAGCAGTTCTTC. As protein: CASSLFGRGGENEQFF.